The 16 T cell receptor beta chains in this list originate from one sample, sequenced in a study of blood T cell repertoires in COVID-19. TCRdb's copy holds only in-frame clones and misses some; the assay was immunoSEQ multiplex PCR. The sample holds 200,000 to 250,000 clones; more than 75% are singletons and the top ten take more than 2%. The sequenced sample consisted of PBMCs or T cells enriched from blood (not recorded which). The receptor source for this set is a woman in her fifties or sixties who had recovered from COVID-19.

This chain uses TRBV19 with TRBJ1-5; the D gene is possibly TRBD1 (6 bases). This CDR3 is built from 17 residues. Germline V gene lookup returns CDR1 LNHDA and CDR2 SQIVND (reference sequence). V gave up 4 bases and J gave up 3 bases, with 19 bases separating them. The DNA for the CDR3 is TGTGCCAGTAGTACCCCCCTAGACAGGATCCCCAATCAGCCCCAGCATTTT. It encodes CASSTPLDRIPNQPQHF.

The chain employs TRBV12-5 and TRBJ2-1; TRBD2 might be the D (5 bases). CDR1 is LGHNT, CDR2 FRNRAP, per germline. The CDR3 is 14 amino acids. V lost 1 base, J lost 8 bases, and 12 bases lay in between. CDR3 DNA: TGTGCTAGTGGTTTGGGAATCGAGGGCCATGAGCAGTTCTTC. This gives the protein CASGLGIEGHEQFF.

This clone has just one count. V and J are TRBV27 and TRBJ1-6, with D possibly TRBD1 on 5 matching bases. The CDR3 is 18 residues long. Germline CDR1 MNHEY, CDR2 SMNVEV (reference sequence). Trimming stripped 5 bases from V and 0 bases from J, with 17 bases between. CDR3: CASSLEPGGSSYNSPLHF. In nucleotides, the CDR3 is TGTGCCAGCAGTCTCGAACCCGGGGGGAGCTCCTATAATTCACCCCTCCACTTT.

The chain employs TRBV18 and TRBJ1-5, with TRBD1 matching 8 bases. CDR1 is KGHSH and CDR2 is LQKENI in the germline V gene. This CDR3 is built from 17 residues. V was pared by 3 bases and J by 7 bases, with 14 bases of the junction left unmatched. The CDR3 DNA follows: TGTGCCAGCTCACCTATAAGAAGCAGGGGGCCGGACCAGCCCCAGCATTTT. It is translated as CASSPIRSRGPDQPQHF. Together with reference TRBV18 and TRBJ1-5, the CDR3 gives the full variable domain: NAGVMQNPRHLVRRRGQEARLRCSPMKGHSHVYWYRQLPEEGLKFMVYLQKENIIDESGMPKERFSAEFPKEGPSILRIQQVVRGDSAAYFCASSPIRSRGPDQPQHFGDGTRLSIL.

CDR3 in amino acids: CASSRGQGDYEQYF. The DNA for the CDR3 is TGTGCCAGCAGCCGCGGACAGGGGGACTACGAGCAGTACTTC. The J gene is TRBJ2-7, the V gene TRBV7-9, with 10 bases identical to TRBD1. The ends lost 5 bases at V and 3 bases at J; junction bases unmatched: 4. The germline CDR1 and CDR2 sequences are SEHNR and FQNEAQ (reference sequence). The CDR3 covers 14 residues.

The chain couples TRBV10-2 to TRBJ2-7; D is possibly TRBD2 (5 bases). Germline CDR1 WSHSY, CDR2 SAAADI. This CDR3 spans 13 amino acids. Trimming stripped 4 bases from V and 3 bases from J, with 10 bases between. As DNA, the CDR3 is TGCGCCAGCAGTGGCGTCGGGGACTACGAGCAGTACTTC. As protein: CASSGVGDYEQYF.

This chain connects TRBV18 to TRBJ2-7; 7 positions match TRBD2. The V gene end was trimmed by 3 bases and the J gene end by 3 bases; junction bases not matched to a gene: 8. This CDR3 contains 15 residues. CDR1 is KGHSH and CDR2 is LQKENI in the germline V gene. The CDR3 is CASSPTNGGIYEQYF. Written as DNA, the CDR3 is TGTGCCAGCTCACCCACAAACGGGGGGATCTACGAGCAGTACTTC.

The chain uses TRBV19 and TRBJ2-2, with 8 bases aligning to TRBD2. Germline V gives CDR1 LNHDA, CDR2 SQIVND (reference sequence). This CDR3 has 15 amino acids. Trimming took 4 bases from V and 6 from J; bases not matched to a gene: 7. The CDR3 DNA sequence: TGTGCCAGTAGTAGCAGCGGGGGATGGGCCGGGGAGCTGTTTTTT. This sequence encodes CASSSSGGWAGELFF.

The CDR3 reads CASSQGQDQPQHF. CDR3 DNA sequence: TGTGCCAGCAGCCAAGGTCAGGATCAGCCCCAGCATTTT. This chain connects TRBV3-1 (or the pseudogene TRBV3-2) to TRBJ1-5; no firm D call. CDR3 length: 13 residues. Per the germline V gene, CDR1 is LGHDT and CDR2 is YNNKEL (reference sequence). Trimming took off 1 base at V and 5 bases at J, with 6 bases between the two ends.

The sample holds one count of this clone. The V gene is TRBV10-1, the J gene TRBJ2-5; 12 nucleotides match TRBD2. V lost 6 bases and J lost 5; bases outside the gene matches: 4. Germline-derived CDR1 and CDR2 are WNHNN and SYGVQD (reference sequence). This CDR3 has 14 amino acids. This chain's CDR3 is CASSNGLAGETQYF. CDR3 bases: TGCGCCAGCAGCAACGGACTAGCGGGGGAGACCCAGTACTTC.

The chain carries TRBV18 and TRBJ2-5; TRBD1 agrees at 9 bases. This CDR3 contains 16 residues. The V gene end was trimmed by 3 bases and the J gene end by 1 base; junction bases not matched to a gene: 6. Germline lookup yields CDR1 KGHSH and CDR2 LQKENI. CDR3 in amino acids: CASSPRDRDSQETQYF. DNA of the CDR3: TGTGCCAGCTCACCCCGGGACAGGGACTCCCAAGAGACCCAGTACTTC.

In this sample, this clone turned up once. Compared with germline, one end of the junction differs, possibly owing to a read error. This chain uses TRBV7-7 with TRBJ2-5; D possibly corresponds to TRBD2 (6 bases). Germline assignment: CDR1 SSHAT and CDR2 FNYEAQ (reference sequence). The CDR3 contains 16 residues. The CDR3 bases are TGTGCTAGCAGCCCCGGGGGAGGCCGGGGGAGCCAGACCCAGTACTTC. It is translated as CASSPGGGRGSQTQYF. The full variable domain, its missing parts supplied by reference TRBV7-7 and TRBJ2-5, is GAGVSQSPRYKVTKRGQDVTLRCDPISSHATLYWYQQALGQGPEFLTYFNYEAQPDKSGLPSDRFSAERPEGSISTLTIQRTEQRDSAMYRCASSPGGGRGSQTQYFGPGTRLLVL.

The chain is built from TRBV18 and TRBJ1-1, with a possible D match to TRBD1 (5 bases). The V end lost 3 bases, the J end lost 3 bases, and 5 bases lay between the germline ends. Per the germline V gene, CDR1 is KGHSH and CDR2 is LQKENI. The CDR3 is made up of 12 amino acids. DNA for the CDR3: TGTGCCAGCTCACCCAGGGACACTGAAGCTTTCTTT. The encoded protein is CASSPRDTEAFF.

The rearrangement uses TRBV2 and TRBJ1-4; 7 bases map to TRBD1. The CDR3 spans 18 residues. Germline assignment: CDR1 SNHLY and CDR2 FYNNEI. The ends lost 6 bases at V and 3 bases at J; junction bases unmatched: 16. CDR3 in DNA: TGTGCCAGCAGAGCTCGTAGGGACAGAGTCTTAGCTAATGAAAAACTGTTTTTT. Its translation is CASRARRDRVLANEKLFF.

The CDR3 DNA reads as TGCGCCAGCAGCTCCGGGACAGGGAGGTACAATGAGCAGTTCTTC. It translates to CASSSGTGRYNEQFF. This sequence joins TRBV5-1 and TRBJ2-1; 9 nucleotides line up with TRBD1. V lost 3 bases to trimming and J lost 4 bases; unmatched junction nucleotides: 5. Germline CDR1 is SGHRS and CDR2 is YFSETQ. This CDR3 has 15 amino acids.

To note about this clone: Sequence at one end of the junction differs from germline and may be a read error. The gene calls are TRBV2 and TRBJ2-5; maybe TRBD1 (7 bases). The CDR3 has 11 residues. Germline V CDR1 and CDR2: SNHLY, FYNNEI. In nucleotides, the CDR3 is TGTGCCAGCAGTGAGGAGGCAGGGGGGCACTTC. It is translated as CASSEEAGGHF.